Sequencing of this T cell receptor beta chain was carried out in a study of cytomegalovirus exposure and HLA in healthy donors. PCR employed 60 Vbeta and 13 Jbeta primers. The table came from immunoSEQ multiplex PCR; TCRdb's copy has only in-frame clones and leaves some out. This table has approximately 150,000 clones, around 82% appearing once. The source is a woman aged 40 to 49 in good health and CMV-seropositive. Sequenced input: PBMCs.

CDR3 sequence: CSVGGPGLATDEQFF. CDR3 nucleotide sequence: TGCAGCGTTGGGGGGCCGGGACTAGCGACGGATGAGCAGTTCTTC. This chain links TRBV29-1 with TRBJ2-1; 10 nucleotides line up with TRBD2. The junction had 11 bases not matched to a gene; V was cut back by 4 bases and J by 8 bases. This CDR3 is built from 15 residues. Looked up from germline, CDR1 is SQVTM and CDR2 is ANQGSEA.